This TCR beta chain was identified in a study of T cell changes during pregnancy in multiple sclerosis. TCRdb keeps only in-frame clones here, not all; method: immunoSEQ multiplex PCR. This table has under 100,000 clones, about 94% appearing once. Per the germline V gene, CDR1 is MGHRA and CDR2 is YSYEKL. With V trimmed by 2 bases and J by 1 base, 7 bases remained unmatched. The CDR3 consists of 19 residues. The source was peripheral blood, collected in the third trimester of pregnancy. The J gene is TRBJ2-1, the V gene TRBV4-1; 14 bases are a match to TRBD2. The TCR was taken from a female donor with multiple sclerosis, enrolled in a pregnancy study. Here the CDR3 reads CASSQQRGLAGGSYNEQFF. The CDR3 region has the DNA TGCGCCAGCAGCCAACAGCGCGGACTAGCGGGGGGATCCTACAATGAGCAGTTCTTC.